Listed below are T cell receptor beta chains from one sample, sequenced in a study of cytomegalovirus exposure and HLA in healthy donors. Libraries were prepared by immunoSEQ multiplex PCR; TCRdb keeps only in-frame clonotypes and omits some of them. The listing contains 60,000 to 75,000 clones. The sequenced sample was PBMCs. The receptors derive from a woman aged 30 to 39 in good health and CMV-seronegative. Each CDR3 is given with its conserved first and last residue. D genes are given only for firm matches.

TRBJ2-1,TRBD2,TRBV6-1,TGTGCCAGCAGTGAAGCTCTCGGGGCGGGGGGGTCCAACTACAATGAGCAGTTCTTC,CASSEALGAGGSNYNEQFF
TRBJ1-2,NA,TRBV30,TGTGCCTGGAGTCAGATGATTAACTATGGCTACACCTTC,CAWSQMINYGYTF
TRBJ1-2,NA,TRBV14,TGTGCCAGCAGCCGCCGCCTAGGGGGTGATCCAAAAGGCTACACCTTC,CASSRRLGGDPKGYTF
TRBJ1-2,NA,TRBV5-4,TGTGCCAGCAGCTTGACAGGCACTTATGGCTACACCTTC,CASSLTGTYGYTF
TRBJ2-5,TRBD2,TRBV5-1,TGCGCCAGCAGCTTGTCGGGACTAGCGGGAGCAGAGACCCAGTACTTC,CASSLSGLAGAETQYF
TRBJ2-7,NA,TRBV7-2,TGTGCCAGCAGCTTGACAAGGACAGCATCCCCGGCAGACTTC,CASSLTRTASPADF
TRBJ2-5,TRBD2,TRBV9,TGTGCCAGCAGCGCCCCGGCTAGCGGGATATTAGAGACCCAGTACTTC,CASSAPASGILETQYF
TRBJ2-7,NA,TRBV29-1,TGCAGCGCCGTGACTAGTTTCGACGAGCAGTACTTC,CSAVTSFDEQYF
TRBJ2-7,TRBD1,TRBV29-1,TGCAGCGTTGCCGTCCTCGGGACAGGGGGCAACGAGCAGTACTTC,CSVAVLGTGGNEQYF
TRBJ2-5,TRBD1,TRBV6-5,TGTGCCAGCAGTCGACTTAGGGACAGGGGAGAGACCCAGTACTTC,CASSRLRDRGETQYF
TRBJ1-1,NA,TRBV5-1,TGCGCCACCCGGAGAGTCGGGGGGGGGAACACTGAAGCTTTCTTT,CATRRVGGGNTEAFF
TRBJ2-1,NA,TRBV5-4,TGTGCCAGCAGCTTGGCGGGGGGCTGGTACAATGAGCAGTTCTTC,CASSLAGGWYNEQFF
TRBJ1-1,NA,TRBV6-1,TGTGCCAGCGGCCGGGTCGAAGCTTTCTTT,CASGRVEAFF
TRBJ2-5,NA,TRBV29-1,TGCAGCGTTACCAGCCCCCCGGGGACCCAGTACTTC,CSVTSPPGTQYF
TRBJ1-1,TRBD1,TRBV30,TGTGCCGGGAGTGTACGGGCCCAGGGGGTCACTGAAGCTTTCTTT,CAGSVRAQGVTEAFF
TRBJ1-2,NA,TRBV9,TGTGCCAGCAGCGCCCTCGTGGCCTATGGCTACACCTTC,CASSALVAYGYTF
TRBJ2-7,TRBD1,TRBV6-1,TGTGCCAGCAGTCGTCCCGGGACAGGGACCTACGAGCAGTACTTC,CASSRPGTGTYEQYF
TRBJ1-6,TRBD1,TRBV7-9,TGTGCCAGCAGCTCTGGGACAGGGCTCTCACCCCTCCACTTT,CASSSGTGLSPLHF
TRBJ2-5,NA,TRBV9,TGTGCCAGAAGCGTAGTAGTAGCCCAGTACTTC,CARSVVVAQYF
TRBJ2-3,NA,TRBV10-2,TGCGCCAGCAGCCTACAGGGTGGTACAGATACGCAGTATTTT,CASSLQGGTDTQYF
TRBJ2-7,NA,TRBV5-1,TGCGCCAGCAGCCTTATCGGGGGTCGGTCTACCTACGAGCAGTACTTC,CASSLIGGRSTYEQYF
TRBJ2-5,TRBD1,TRBV7-2,TGTGCCAGCAGCCATCACCAGGGGGCAAATCCGGAAGAGACCCAGTACTTC,CASSHHQGANPEETQYF
TRBJ1-5,NA,TRBV19,TGTGCCAGTAGCATATTAGGGCAGGGTGGGCAGCCCCAGCATTTT,CASSILGQGGQPQHF
TRBJ1-1,NA,TRBV7-3,TGTGCCAGCAGCTTCAGGGATGGAGTGGCTTTCTTT,CASSFRDGVAFF
TRBJ2-1,NA,TRBV20-1,TGCAGTGCTAGGAGCAATGAGCAGTTCTTC,CSARSNEQFF
TRBJ1-1,NA,TRBV7-9,TGTGCCAGCAGCTCCTCCGAGGGCACTGAAGCTTTCTTT,CASSSSEGTEAFF
TRBJ1-4,TRBD1,TRBV5-1,TGCGCCAGCAGCGGAACAGGGGAGAAAGGTGAAAAACTGTTTTTT,CASSGTGEKGEKLFF
TRBJ2-7,TRBD2,TRBV27,TGTGCCAGCAGAAAATCGTCGGCTAGCGGGAGGGATCCCTACGAGCAGTACTTC,CASRKSSASGRDPYEQYF
TRBJ1-4,TRBD1,TRBV28,TGTGCCAGCAACCCCGCGGACAGGTTGAGAGAAAAACTGTTTTTT,CASNPADRLREKLFF
TRBJ2-7,TRBD2,TRBV28,TGTGCCAGCAGTTCGACTAGCGGGGGTCTCTACGAGCAGTACTTC,CASSSTSGGLYEQYF
TRBJ1-4,NA,TRBV28,TGTGCCAGCAGAGGGGGGGTAGAGGAAAAACTGTTTTTT,CASRGGVEEKLFF
TRBJ1-2,NA,TRBV27,TGTGCCAGCAGTTTAATGGAGGGCTATGGCTACACCTTC,CASSLMEGYGYTF
TRBJ2-1,NA,TRBV7-9,TGTGCCAGCAGCCCGGGACTCCCCTACCACTATGAGCAGTTCTTC,CASSPGLPYHYEQFF